The entry below gives a single T cell receptor (beta chain) sequence along with its context. The data belong to a study of blood T cell repertoires in COVID-19. Some clones are missing from TCRdb's copy, which holds only in-frame ones; the method was immunoSEQ multiplex PCR. This table has fewer than 200,000 clones, about 84% appearing once. This CDR3 spans 12 amino acids. Trimming stripped 2 bases from V and 1 base from J, with 2 bases between. The sequenced sample was PBMCs or T cells enriched from blood (not recorded which). The clonotype originates from a woman in her 40s with acute COVID-19. The chain couples TRBV12-3 or TRBV12-4 to TRBJ1-1; D remains ambiguous. The CDR3 spells CASSLQNTEAFF. CDR3 DNA sequence: TGTGCCAGCAGTTTACAGAACACTGAAGCTTTCTTT.